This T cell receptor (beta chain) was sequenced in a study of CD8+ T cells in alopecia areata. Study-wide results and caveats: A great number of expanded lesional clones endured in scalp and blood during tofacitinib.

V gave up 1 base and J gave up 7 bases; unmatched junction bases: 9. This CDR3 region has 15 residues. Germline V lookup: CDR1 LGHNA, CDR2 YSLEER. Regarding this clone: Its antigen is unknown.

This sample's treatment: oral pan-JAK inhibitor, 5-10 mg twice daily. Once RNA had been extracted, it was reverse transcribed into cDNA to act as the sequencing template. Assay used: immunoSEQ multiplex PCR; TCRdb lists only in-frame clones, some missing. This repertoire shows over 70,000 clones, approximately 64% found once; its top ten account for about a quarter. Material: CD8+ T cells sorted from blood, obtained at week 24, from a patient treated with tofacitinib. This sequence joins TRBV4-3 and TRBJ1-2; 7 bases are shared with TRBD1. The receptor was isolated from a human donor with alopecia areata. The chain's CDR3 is CASSQAWQGGFGYTF. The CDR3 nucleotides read TGCGCCAGCAGCCAAGCTTGGCAAGGGGGCTTTGGCTACACCTTC.